This TCR beta chain was recorded in a study of cytomegalovirus exposure and HLA in healthy donors. Study-level background: About 85 million unique TCRs from HLA-typed donors were held in an early release of data.

Study conclusions and caveats: Earlier findings revealed that most TCR beta V segments proved productive either about 87% or about 30% of the time. Immune exposure information comprised only CMV serostatus.

Vbeta (60) and Jbeta (13) primers were used in the PCR. In the original processing: Around 83 million unique TCR beta chains, 10 million to 14 million shared, were counted in a later analysis. Sequencing used immunoSEQ multiplex PCR; TCRdb keeps in-frame clones, though not all of them. V, J and clone size are those of that table, while D and trimming were read from the DNA. The sample data list about 210,000 clones. The ends were cut back, 4 bases at V and 1 base at J, with 13 bases in the middle. Germline CDR1 reads LNHDA; CDR2 reads SQIVND (reference sequence). The CDR3 loop spans 15 amino acids. In regard to this clone: Its antigen is unidentified.

Specimen: PBMCs. The source of this sequence is a woman under 40 in good health and CMV-seropositive. The chain links TRBV19 to TRBJ1-1; no reliable D call. CDR3 coding DNA: TGTGCCAGTAGTACCCTGTTGTTGTCGAACACTGAAGCTTTCTTT. Its translation is CASSTLLLSNTEAFF.